Presented here are 27 T cell receptor beta chains from one specimen sequenced in a study of blood T cell repertoires in COVID-19. Sequencing used immunoSEQ multiplex PCR; TCRdb keeps in-frame clones, though not all of them. The sample consists of 70,000 to 85,000 clones, about four fifths of them appearing once. Sequenced input: peripheral blood. The source of these receptors is a woman older than 75 with acute or convalescent COVID-19.

The chain combines TRBV3-1 (or the pseudogene TRBV3-2) with TRBJ1-2, with a weak D call TRBD1 (5 bases). The germline gives CDR1 LGHDT, CDR2 YNNKEL (reference sequence). Trimming left V 4 bases short and J 7 bases short, with 22 bases between. The CDR3 is 16 residues long. The CDR3 region is CASSLTVGGVKGGYTF. In DNA, the CDR3 is TGTGCCAGCAGCCTGACGGTCGGAGGGGTGAAGGGTGGCTACACCTTC.

The genes are TRBV9 and TRBJ1-5, with D perhaps matching TRBD1 (5 bases). The CDR3 has 14 amino acids. Germline assignment: CDR1 SGDLS and CDR2 YYNGEE. Trimming took 8 bases from V and 2 from J, leaving 14 bases between them. The CDR3 DNA reads as TGTGCCAGTAATTACCAGGGTGGCAATCAGCCCCAGCATTTT. This gives the protein CASNYQGGNQPQHF.

The V call is TRBV23-1, the J call TRBJ1-2; 9 bases align to TRBD1. TRBV23-1 is given ORF status, its function remaining uncertain. This CDR3 region has 17 residues. V shed 8 bases and J 6 bases; nucleotides not matched to a gene: 19. CDR3: CASGTGGLNRENHGYTF. The CDR3 bases are TGCGCCAGCGGAACAGGGGGCCTGAACAGGGAGAATCATGGCTACACCTTC.

This chain joins TRBV6-2 or TRBV6-3 and TRBJ2-3; TRBD2 matches 11 bases. The V gene end was trimmed by 4 bases and the J gene end by 4 bases; junction bases not matched to a gene: 19. CDR1 and CDR2 (germline): MNHEY, SVGEGT. The CDR3 runs 20 residues. CDR3 residues: CASSFPTSGGSPSRADTQYF. In nucleotides, the CDR3 is TGTGCCAGCAGTTTCCCAACTAGCGGGGGCTCCCCCTCTAGGGCAGATACGCAGTATTTT.

CDR3 bases: TGTGCCAGCAGAGTACTAGCGGGGAACACCGGGGAGCTGTTTTTT. Translated, it gives CASRVLAGNTGELFF. The rearrangement uses TRBV6-4 and TRBJ2-2, with 9 bases aligning to TRBD2. V lost 6 bases and J lost 1; bases outside the gene matches: 3. The CDR3 has 15 residues. The germline CDR1 and CDR2 sequences are MRHNA and SNTAGT.

The rearrangement joins TRBV2 to TRBJ2-1; 11 positions match TRBD2. The germline CDR1 and CDR2 sequences are SNHLY and FYNNEI. The V segment lost 6 bases and the J segment 4 bases; nucleotides outside the gene matches: 5. The CDR3 is 15 residues long. Written as DNA, the CDR3 is TGTGCCAGCAGCGCACTAGCGGGGGCTTACAATGAGCAGTTCTTC. Its translation: CASSALAGAYNEQFF.

The chain is built from TRBV30 and TRBJ1-6; D gene uncertain. Germline CDR1 and CDR2: GTSNPN and SVGIG (reference sequence). The CDR3 extends over 14 amino acids. V was clipped by 4 bases and J by 7 bases, with 14 bases between them. In DNA form, the CDR3 reads TGTGCCTGGACCCCGGTTCTTCGGAATTCACCCCTCCACTTT. As protein: CAWTPVLRNSPLHF.

The CDR3 sequence is CASSERSGVNGANVLTF. In DNA form, the CDR3 reads TGTGCCAGCAGTGAACGTTCGGGAGTCAATGGGGCCAACGTCCTGACTTTC. The rearrangement uses TRBV2 and TRBJ2-6, with D possibly matching TRBD2 (6 bases). The germline CDR1 and CDR2 sequences are SNHLY and FYNNEI. Deletions cut 2 bases from V and 3 bases from J, with 14 bases between. There are 17 residues in the CDR3.

A single count supports this clone. V is TRBV11-2 and J is TRBJ1-1; 7 bases line up with TRBD1. This CDR3 has 15 amino acids. CDR1 SGHAT and CDR2 FQNNGV come from the germline V gene. Unmatched junction bases numbered 5, after V lost 1 base and J lost 3 bases. The CDR3 here is CASSLGLQGYTEAFF. Written as DNA, the CDR3 is TGTGCCAGCAGCTTAGGTCTACAGGGGTACACTGAAGCTTTCTTT.

This clone was seen only a few times. J is TRBJ1-6 and V is TRBV5-6; D might be TRBD1 (6 bases). The germline gives CDR1 SGHDT, CDR2 YYEEEE. V was trimmed by 0 bases and J by 8 bases, leaving 12 bases between them. This CDR3 region has 15 residues. The CDR3 region is CASSLEGRGYSPLHF. The CDR3 DNA is TGTGCCAGCAGCTTGGAAGGCAGGGGTTATTCACCCCTCCACTTT.

CDR3 protein: CASTPAGVNTEAFF. The DNA for the CDR3 is TGTGCCAGCACCCCCGCCGGGGTGAACACTGAAGCTTTCTTT. The chain couples TRBV28 to TRBJ1-1; D is ambiguous. Germline-derived CDR1 and CDR2 are MDHEN and SYDVKM. The germline V and J ends were trimmed by 7 bases and 0 bases, with 12 bases remaining between them. The CDR3 consists of 14 residues.

V usage is TRBV7-9 and J usage is TRBJ1-1; D not certain. This CDR3 region has 12 residues. V dropped 2 bases and J dropped 4 bases, with 5 bases sitting between them. Germline V lookup: CDR1 SEHNR, CDR2 FQNEAQ (reference sequence). For the CDR3, the DNA is TGTGCCAGCAGCTTACGGGGCACTGAAGCTTTCTTT. It translates to CASSLRGTEAFF.

The chain combines TRBV27 with TRBJ1-3; weak D call: TRBD1 (6 bases). Germline-derived CDR1 and CDR2 are MNHEY and SMNVEV (reference sequence). The V gene lost 4 bases and the J gene lost 4 bases, with 11 bases spanning the gap. This CDR3 comprises 14 residues. The CDR3 coding sequence is TGTGCCAGCAGTTCCCGTGGACAGGGAAACACCATATATTTT. This sequence encodes CASSSRGQGNTIYF.

The V call is TRBV9, the J call TRBJ1-3; TRBD1 agrees at 7 bases. CDR1 is SGDLS, CDR2 YYNGEE, per germline. The trim removed 3 bases at V and 0 bases at J, leaving 0 bases unmatched. The CDR3 is made up of 14 amino acids. The DNA for the CDR3 is TGTGCCAGCAGCGACAGGGGCTCTGGAAACACCATATATTTT. Protein: CASSDRGSGNTIYF.

V and J are TRBV6-5 and TRBJ1-1, with D tentatively TRBD1 (5 bases). Germline CDR1 MNHEY, CDR2 SVGAGI. CDR3 size: 15 residues. Trimming cost V 6 bases and J 0 bases, with 14 bases left between them. This CDR3 reads CASRAGSGMNTEAFF. The CDR3 bases are TGTGCCAGCAGAGCAGGGTCGGGCATGAACACTGAAGCTTTCTTT.

The CDR3 bases are TGTGCCAGCAGTTTAGGGGGGGCGGGGACTGAAGCTTTCTTT. Its protein product is CASSLGGAGTEAFF. The chain carries TRBV27 and TRBJ1-1; a weak D match, TRBD1 (6 bases). The CDR3 is 14 residues long. Germline V gene lookup returns CDR1 MNHEY and CDR2 SMNVEV (reference sequence). V dropped 2 bases and J dropped 5 bases, with 12 bases sitting between them.

CDR3 sequence: CATPGRGSLNTEAFF. CDR3 bases: TGTGCCACCCCGGGAAGAGGGTCCTTGAACACTGAAGCTTTCTTT. V and J are TRBV24-1 and TRBJ1-1; D is undetermined. V dropped 9 bases and J dropped 0 bases, with 16 bases sitting between them. CDR3 length: 15 residues. From germline, CDR1 is KGHDR and CDR2 SFDVKD.

This clone was seen more than once but under ten times. Here the CDR3 DNA reads TGCAGCGGGAGGGACAGGTGGAACACCGGGGAGCTGTTTTTT. Protein product: CSGRDRWNTGELFF. The genes are TRBV29-1 and TRBJ2-2, with 8 positions matching TRBD1. The CDR3 length is 14 residues. The V gene end was trimmed by 7 bases and the J gene end by 1 base; junction bases not matched to a gene: 5. Germline loops: CDR1 SQVTM, CDR2 ANQGSEA.

In its sample, this clone was seen a few times. The rearrangement uses TRBV6-2 or TRBV6-3 and TRBJ1-2; 7 bases are shared with TRBD1. With V trimmed by 6 bases and J by 1 base, 8 bases remained unmatched. The CDR3 is made up of 15 amino acids. Germline V gene sequence: CDR1 MNHEY, CDR2 SVGEGT. CDR3 sequence reads: CASSRQGLINYGYTF. The CDR3 nucleotides are TGTGCCAGCAGCCGACAGGGATTGATTAACTATGGCTACACCTTC.

The CDR3 bases are TGTGCCAGCAGCCGTGGAAGCGGGCGCGAGTACGAGCAGTACTTC. Protein: CASSRGSGREYEQYF. The chain uses TRBV6-1 and TRBJ2-7; D possibly corresponds to TRBD2 (6 bases). The germline V gene has CDR1 MNHNS and CDR2 SASEGT. With 6 bases removed from V and 4 bases from J, the gap between germline ends came to 19 bases. The CDR3 has 15 residues.

The CDR3 DNA follows: TGTGCCAGCAGTGAGAGGTACGAGCAGTACTTC. As protein: CASSERYEQYF. The chain employs TRBV2 and TRBJ2-7; D uncertain. The V end lost 3 bases, the J end lost 4 bases, and 4 bases lay between the germline ends. In germline, CDR1 is SNHLY, CDR2 FYNNEI. The CDR3 sequence is 11 residues long. Drawing the rest from reference TRBV2 and TRBJ2-7, the complete variable domain is EPEVTQTPSHQVTQMGQEVILRCVPISNHLYFYWYRQILGQKVEFLVSFYNNEISEKSEIFDDQFSVERPDGSNFTLKIRSTKLEDSAMYFCASSERYEQYFGPGTRLTVT.

The chain employs TRBV10-2 and TRBJ1-4, with 7 positions matching TRBD1. Germline values: CDR1 WSHSY, CDR2 SAAADI. The CDR3 consists of 15 residues. Losses at the gene ends were 3 bases for V and 7 bases for J; bases not matched to a gene: 8. The CDR3 is CASSDPGGSGEKLFF. In DNA form, the CDR3 reads TGCGCCAGCAGTGATCCAGGGGGGTCCGGTGAAAAACTGTTTTTT.

V and J are TRBV25-1 and TRBJ2-3; 12 bases match TRBD1. Germline CDR1 MGHDK, CDR2 SYGVNS. The CDR3 covers 16 residues. V trimming: 1 base; J trimming: 5 bases; junction bases outside the gene matches: 4. This CDR3 reads CASSELGQGAGDTQYF. CDR3 bases: TGTGCCAGCAGTGAATTGGGACAGGGGGCCGGAGATACGCAGTATTTT.

This rearrangement joins TRBV9 to TRBJ1-3, with no clear D. The CDR3 runs to 16 residues. The V end lost 0 bases, the J end lost 0 bases, and 10 bases lay between the germline ends. Germline assignment: CDR1 SGDLS and CDR2 YYNGEE. The CDR3: CASSVGGQSSGNTIYF. The CDR3 nucleotides are TGTGCCAGCAGCGTAGGAGGGCAGTCCTCTGGAAACACCATATATTTT.

This chain joins TRBV7-9 and TRBJ1-2; the match to TRBD1 covers 7 bases. Germline V CDR1 and CDR2: SEHNR, FQNEAQ (reference sequence). The CDR3 loop spans 13 amino acids. V lost 1 base and J lost 8; bases outside the gene matches: 4. CDR3 amino acids: CASSLGQGYGYTF. CDR3 bases: TGTGCCAGCAGCTTAGGACAGGGATACGGCTACACCTTC.

In the case of this clone: A much larger clone is a single base away; this may be a read error. The chain uses TRBV14 and TRBJ1-6; 11 bases line up with TRBD1. This CDR3 contains 17 residues. V lost 3 bases and J lost 9; bases outside the gene matches: 10. Germline V lookup: CDR1 SGHDN, CDR2 FVKESK. The CDR3: CASSHLPRDRGGSPLHF. The CDR3 coding sequence is TGTGCCAGCAGCCACCTGCCCCGGGACAGGGGGGGTTCACCCCTCCACTTT.

The chain couples TRBV19 to TRBJ2-3; 8 positions match TRBD1. The CDR3 is 15 amino acids. CDR1 is LNHDA, CDR2 SQIVND, per germline (reference sequence). Trimming cost V 5 bases and J 2 bases; bases outside gene matches: 6. CDR3 in DNA: TGTGCCAGTAGTGAAGGACAGGGAATCACAGATACGCAGTATTTT. Its translation: CASSEGQGITDTQYF.